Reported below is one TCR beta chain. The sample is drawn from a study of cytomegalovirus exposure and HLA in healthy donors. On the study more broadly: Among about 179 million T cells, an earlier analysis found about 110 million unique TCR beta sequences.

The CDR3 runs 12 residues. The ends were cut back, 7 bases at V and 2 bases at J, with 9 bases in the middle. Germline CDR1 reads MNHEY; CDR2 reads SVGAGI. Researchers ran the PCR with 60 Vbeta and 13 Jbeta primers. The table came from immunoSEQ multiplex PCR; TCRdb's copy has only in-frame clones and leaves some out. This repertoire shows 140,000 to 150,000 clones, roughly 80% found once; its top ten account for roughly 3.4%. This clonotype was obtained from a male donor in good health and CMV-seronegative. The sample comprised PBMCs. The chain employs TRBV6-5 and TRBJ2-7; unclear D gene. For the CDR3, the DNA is TGTGCCAGCAACTTCCGAACCTACGAGCAGTACTTC. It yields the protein CASNFRTYEQYF.